A selection of T cell receptor beta chains follows, all from one sample in a study of shared clonotypes between healthy human individuals. Sequencing used immunoSEQ multiplex PCR; TCRdb keeps in-frame clones, though not all of them. The sample consists of roughly 770,000 clones, around 96% of them appearing once. Sequencing was performed on naive CD8+ T cells sorted from blood. These receptors came from a young man in good health. Each CDR3 is given with its conserved first and last residue. D genes are given only for firm matches. The listing skips clone size in some rows; elsewhere it reads once, few, many or a size class.

v_call	clone_size	j_call	d_call	cdr3_aa	cdr3_nt
TRBV4-1	once	TRBJ1-5	-	CASSQDPLGGYRTVSNQPQHF	TGCGCCAGCAGCCAAGACCCATTGGGGGGGTATAGAACGGTTAGCAATCAGCCCCAGCATTTT
TRBV5-1	-	TRBJ2-2	TRBD1	CASSWGQTNTGELFF	TGCGCCAGCAGTTGGGGACAGACGAACACCGGGGAGCTGTTTTTT
TRBV18	-	TRBJ2-7	-	CASSPPDKGGLAAYEQYF	TGTGCCAGCTCACCACCTGACAAGGGTGGGCTAGCCGCCTACGAGCAGTACTTC
TRBV4-3	-	TRBJ2-1	-	CASSQDSTPGGNEQFF	TGCGCCAGCAGCCAAGATTCCACCCCCGGTGGCAATGAGCAGTTCTTC
TRBV5-6	-	TRBJ1-2	TRBD1	CASSSGTGDGYTF	TGTGCCAGCAGCTCCGGGACAGGGGACGGCTACACCTTC
TRBV5-5	-	TRBJ1-1	-	CASSYYLGTNTEAFF	TGTGCCAGCAGCTACTATCTGGGAACGAACACTGAAGCTTTCTTT
TRBV28	-	TRBJ2-3	TRBD2	CASSLWGSGSFTDTQYF	TGTGCCAGCAGTTTATGGGGGAGCGGGAGCTTCACAGATACGCAGTATTTT
TRBV6-6	-	TRBJ2-1	-	CASTQTTYNEQFF	TGTGCCAGCACACAGACAACCTACAATGAGCAGTTCTTC
TRBV27	-	TRBJ1-2	TRBD1	CASLDRVYGYTF	TGTGCCAGCCTAGACAGGGTCTATGGCTACACCTTC
TRBV5-1	few	TRBJ2-7	TRBD1	CASSGPGQGIGEQYF	TGCGCCAGCAGCGGACCGGGACAGGGCATTGGCGAGCAGTACTTC
TRBV11-3	-	TRBJ2-7	-	CASSWTQGYEQYF	TGTGCCAGCAGCTGGACACAGGGTTACGAGCAGTACTTC